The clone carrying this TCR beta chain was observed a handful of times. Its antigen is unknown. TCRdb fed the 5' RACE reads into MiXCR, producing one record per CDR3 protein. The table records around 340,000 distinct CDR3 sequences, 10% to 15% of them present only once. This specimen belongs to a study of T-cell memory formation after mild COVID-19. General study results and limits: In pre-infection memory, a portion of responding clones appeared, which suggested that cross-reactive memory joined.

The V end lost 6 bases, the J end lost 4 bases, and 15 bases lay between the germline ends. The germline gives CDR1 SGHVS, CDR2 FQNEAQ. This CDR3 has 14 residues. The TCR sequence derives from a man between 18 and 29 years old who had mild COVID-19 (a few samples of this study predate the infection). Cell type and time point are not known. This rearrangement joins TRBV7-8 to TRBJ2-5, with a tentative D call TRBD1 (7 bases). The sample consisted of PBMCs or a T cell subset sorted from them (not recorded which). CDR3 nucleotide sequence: TGTGCCAGCAGTCGGCCAGGGGGGAGAGAGACCCAGTACTTC. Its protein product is CASSRPGGRETQYF. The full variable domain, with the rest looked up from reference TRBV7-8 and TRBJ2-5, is GAGVSQSPRYKVAKRGQDVALRCDPISGHVSLFWYQQALGQGPEFLTYFQNEAQLDKSGLPSDRFFAERPEGSVSTLKIQRTQQEDSAVYLCASSRPGGRETQYFGPGTRLLVL.